Listed below are T cell receptor beta chains from one sample, sequenced in a study of blood T cell repertoires in COVID-19. TCRdb's copy holds only in-frame clones and misses some; the assay was immunoSEQ multiplex PCR. Of 70,000 to 85,000 clones listed, around 83% were seen once; the top ten hold approximately 21%. Sequenced: peripheral blood. All receptors derive from a woman of 80 years or more in a cohort sampled during active or convalescent COVID-19. CDR3s include the opening cysteine and the closing phenylalanine or tryptophan. The D gene is left open where the match is weak. Clone size, where shown, is once, few, many, or a class for clones that have expanded.

>.|15|TRBV19|TRBD2|TRBJ2-1
CASSPDRAGGDEQFF
TGTGCCAGTAGTCCCGATCGAGCGGGAGGGGACGAGCAGTTCTTC
>.|15|TRBV11-3|.|TRBJ2-1
CASSLGGPIYNEQFF
TGTGCCAGCAGCTTAGGGGGCCCAATCTACAATGAGCAGTTCTTC
>.|14|TRBV30|TRBD2|TRBJ2-3
CAWSRGSFTDTQYF
TGTGCCTGGAGTCGCGGGAGTTTTACAGATACGCAGTATTTT
>few|12|TRBV30|.|TRBJ1-3
CSGLSSGNTIYF
TGCTCCGGACTGTCCTCTGGAAACACCATATATTTT
>.|16|TRBV9|TRBD2|TRBJ2-1
CASSVGNIQAGDEQFF
TGTGCCAGCAGCGTAGGAAACATCCAAGCGGGGGATGAGCAGTTCTTC
>.|15|TRBV28|TRBD2|TRBJ2-1
CASSRAGDGRNEQFF
TGTGCCAGCAGTCGAGCGGGAGATGGTCGGAATGAGCAGTTCTTC
>once|16|TRBV5-1|.|TRBJ1-1
CASSPARTDANTEAFF
TGCGCCAGCAGCCCTGCCCGGACAGACGCGAACACTGAAGCTTTCTTT
>.|15|TRBV7-6|.|TRBJ2-7
CASSRNSGTPYEQYF
TGTGCCAGCAGTAGGAATAGCGGAACCCCCTACGAGCAGTACTTC
>.|13|TRBV5-1|.|TRBJ1-6
CASSRRENSPLHF
TGCGCCAGCAGCCGACGGGAAAATTCACCCCTCCACTTT
>.|17|TRBV24-1|TRBD2|TRBJ2-1
CATSDLSGTSGRDEQFF
TGTGCCACCAGTGATCTCTCCGGGACTAGCGGGAGGGATGAGCAGTTCTTC
>.|13|TRBV12-3/TRBV12-4|.|TRBJ1-1
CASSWGQNTEAFF
TGTGCCAGCAGTTGGGGACAGAACACTGAAGCTTTCTTT
>.|12|TRBV3-1/TRBV3-2|.|TRBJ1-1
CASSQGQIEAFF
TGTGCCAGCAGCCAAGGACAGATTGAAGCTTTCTTT
>.|15|TRBV19|TRBD1|TRBJ1-1
CASSADRDWYTEAFF
TGTGCCAGTAGTGCAGACAGGGATTGGTACACTGAAGCTTTCTTT
>.|14|TRBV6-5|.|TRBJ2-3
CASSTSPGTDTQYF
TGTGCCAGCAGTACCAGCCCGGGAACAGATACGCAGTATTTT
>.|14|TRBV3-1/TRBV3-2|.|TRBJ1-2
CASSPPTARYGYTF
TGTGCCAGCAGTCCTCCGACAGCACGCTATGGCTACACCTTC
>once|14|TRBV27|.|TRBJ1-6
CASSYGPNNSPLHF
TGTGCCAGCAGTTATGGCCCAAATAATTCACCCCTCCACTTT
>few|14|TRBV6-6|TRBD1|TRBJ1-5
CASSRTGWNQPQHF
TGTGCCAGCAGCCGGACAGGGTGGAATCAGCCCCAGCATTTT
>.|16|TRBV24-1|.|TRBJ2-3
CATSDSRGGSTDTQYF
TGTGCCACCAGTGATTCGCGAGGAGGAAGCACAGATACGCAGTATTTT
>.|16|TRBV4-1|.|TRBJ1-5
CASSSRQDYSNQPQHF
TGCGCCAGCAGCTCCCGACAAGATTATAGCAATCAGCCCCAGCATTTT
>.|15|TRBV6-5|TRBD1|TRBJ1-5
CASSYPGTGVQPQHF
TGTGCCAGCAGTTACCCCGGGACAGGAGTTCAGCCCCAGCATTTT
>.|15|TRBV15|TRBD2|TRBJ2-2
CATSSGGTNTGELFF
TGTGCCACCAGCAGCGGGGGGACCAACACCGGGGAGCTGTTTTTT
>.|14|TRBV7-9|.|TRBJ1-1
CASSKSGGVSEAFF
TGTGCCAGCAGTAAATCAGGAGGCGTCTCTGAAGCTTTCTTT
>.|14|TRBV5-1|.|TRBJ1-5
CASSLDGDNQPQHF
TGCGCCAGCAGCTTGGACGGTGACAATCAGCCCCAGCATTTT
>few|12|TRBV2|.|TRBJ1-4
CASRDNNEKLFF
TGTGCCAGCAGGGACAATAATGAAAAACTGTTTTTT
>.|14|TRBV2|.|TRBJ1-2
CASSPQNSAGGYTF
TGTGCCAGCAGTCCACAGAACTCGGCAGGCGGCTACACCTTC
>.|15|TRBV6-6|.|TRBJ1-2
CASSYSVGEYYGYTF
TGTGCCAGCAGTTACTCTGTCGGAGAATACTATGGCTACACCTTC
>.|15|TRBV9|.|TRBJ1-2
CASSVVGPNDYGYTF
TGTGCCAGCAGCGTAGTGGGGCCTAACGACTATGGCTACACCTTC
>.|15|TRBV6-5|.|TRBJ2-1
CASRNLESSYNEQFF
TGTGCCAGCAGGAATCTAGAGAGCTCCTACAATGAGCAGTTCTTC
>few|15|TRBV5-6|.|TRBJ2-5
CASSLEGGFQETQYF
TGTGCCAGCAGCTTGGAAGGCGGATTTCAAGAGACCCAGTACTTC
>.|12|TRBV7-9|.|TRBJ2-1
CASSPGLATLFF
TGTGCCAGCAGCCCGGGCCTAGCTACTCTGTTCTTC
>once|14|TRBV5-1|.|TRBJ1-2
CASSFDSGPYGYTF
TGCGCCAGCAGCTTCGACAGTGGGCCATATGGCTACACCTTC
>.|12|TRBV5-6|TRBD1|TRBJ2-7
CAPGQVAYEQYF
TGTGCCCCCGGACAGGTGGCCTACGAGCAGTACTTC
>.|16|TRBV7-9|TRBD2|TRBJ2-5
CASSSGGLAVKETQYF
TGTGCCAGCAGCTCAGGGGGACTAGCGGTTAAAGAGACCCAGTACTTC
>.|13|TRBV2|TRBD2|TRBJ2-5
CASRLAGGETQYF
TGTGCCAGCAGACTAGCGGGAGGAGAGACCCAGTACTTC
>.|12|TRBV30|.|TRBJ1-2
CAWRKRSYGYTF
TGTGCCTGGAGAAAGAGAAGCTATGGCTACACCTTC
>.|15|TRBV28|TRBD1|TRBJ2-7
CASSTGTGPSYEQYF
TGTGCCAGCAGTACGGGGACAGGACCGTCCTACGAGCAGTACTTC
>.|15|TRBV7-2|TRBD2|TRBJ2-1
CASSRSSGSFDEQFF
TGTGCCAGCAGCCGTTCTAGCGGGAGTTTCGATGAGCAGTTCTTC
>.|13|TRBV4-1|.|TRBJ2-5
CASSQREKETQYF
TGCGCCAGCAGCCAACGAGAGAAAGAGACCCAGTACTTC
>.|13|TRBV2|.|TRBJ2-1
CASSLRDNHEQFF
TGTGCCAGCAGTTTACGGGACAACCATGAGCAGTTCTTC
>.|16|TRBV2|TRBD1|TRBJ1-6
CASSVTGGLFDSPLHF
TGTGCCAGCAGCGTTACAGGGGGCCTTTTTGATTCACCCCTCCACTTT
>.|15|TRBV24-1|.|TRBJ2-2
CATSDFTGNTGELFF
TGTGCCACCAGTGATTTTACGGGGAACACCGGGGAGCTGTTTTTT
>.|15|TRBV5-1|TRBD1|TRBJ1-2
CASSQMTGANYGYTF
TGCGCCAGCAGCCAGATGACAGGGGCGAACTATGGCTACACCTTC
>.|15|TRBV5-1|.|TRBJ2-3
CASSSPGSAADTQYF
TGCGCCAGCAGCTCCCCGGGTAGCGCAGCAGATACGCAGTATTTT
>.|14|TRBV6-1|TRBD2|TRBJ2-1
CASSEATSGSKPFF
TGTGCCAGCAGTGAAGCAACTAGCGGTTCTAAGCCGTTCTTC
>.|13|TRBV10-3|TRBD1|TRBJ2-1
CAIQGFGYNEQFF
TGTGCCATACAGGGGTTCGGGTACAATGAGCAGTTCTTC